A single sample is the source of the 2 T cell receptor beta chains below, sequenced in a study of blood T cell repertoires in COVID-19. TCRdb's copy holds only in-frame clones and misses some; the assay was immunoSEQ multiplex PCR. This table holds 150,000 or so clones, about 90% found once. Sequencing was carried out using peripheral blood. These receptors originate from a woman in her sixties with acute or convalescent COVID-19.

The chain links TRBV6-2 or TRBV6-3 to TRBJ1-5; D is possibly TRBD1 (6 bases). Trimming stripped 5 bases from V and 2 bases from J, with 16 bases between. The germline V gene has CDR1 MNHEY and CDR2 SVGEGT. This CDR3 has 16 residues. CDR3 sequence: CASSRDTRVGNQPQHF. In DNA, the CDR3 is TGTGCCAGCAGTCGGGACACCAGAGTTGGCAATCAGCCCCAGCATTTT.

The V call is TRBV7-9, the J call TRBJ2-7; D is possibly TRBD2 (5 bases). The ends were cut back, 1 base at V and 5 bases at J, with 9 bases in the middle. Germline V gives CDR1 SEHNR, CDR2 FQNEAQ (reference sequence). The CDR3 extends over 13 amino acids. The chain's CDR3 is CASSLVGDNEQYF. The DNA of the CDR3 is TGTGCCAGCAGCTTAGTGGGAGATAACGAGCAGTACTTC.